This is a list of T cell receptor beta chains from one sample in a study of T cell responses to AZD1222 COVID-19 vaccine. Sequencing was performed with immunoSEQ multiplex PCR; in TCRdb, only in-frame clones are kept and a portion is missing. The table shows 150,000 to 160,000 clones, with around 85% occurring only once. The sample was peripheral blood, taken after recovery from COVID-19. All receptors come from an adult who had recovered from COVID-19. The CDR3 runs from the conserved cysteine through the conserved F or W. A D gene is named only where the DNA matches it firmly. Clone size is shown for a subset of rows, as once, few, many or a class of expanded clone.

V,J,size,D,CDR3,DNA
TRBV7-3,TRBJ1-1,-,-,CASSLLVNTEAFF,TGTGCCAGCAGCTTACTAGTGAACACTGAAGCTTTCTTT
TRBV6-1,TRBJ1-5,once,-,CASSEAVGDNQPQHF,TGTGCCAGCAGTGAAGCGGTCGGGGACAATCAGCCCCAGCATTTT
TRBV15,TRBJ2-5,-,-,CATGGQETQYF,TGTGCCACCGGGGGACAAGAGACCCAGTACTTC
TRBV2,TRBJ2-7,few,-,CASSETSTGSYEQYF,TGTGCCAGCAGTGAAACGAGCACAGGATCCTACGAGCAGTACTTC
TRBV19,TRBJ2-7,-,-,CASSMGLAYEQYF,TGTGCCAGTAGTATGGGGTTAGCCTACGAGCAGTACTTC
TRBV6-2/TRBV6-3,TRBJ2-7,-,TRBD2,CASSGDYYEQYF,TGTGCCAGCAGTGGGGACTACTACGAGCAGTACTTC
TRBV5-1,TRBJ2-1,few,TRBD2,CASSAGTSVPWEQFF,TGCGCCAGCAGTGCGGGGACTAGCGTTCCCTGGGAGCAGTTCTTC
TRBV2,TRBJ2-3,-,TRBD1,CASRDRAGTDTQYF,TGTGCCAGCAGGGACAGGGCGGGGACAGATACGCAGTATTTT
TRBV19,TRBJ2-3,-,-,CASSLSRGSTDTQYF,TGTGCCAGTAGTTTGTCAAGGGGTAGCACAGATACGCAGTATTTT
TRBV9,TRBJ2-5,-,-,CASSVGRVETQYF,TGTGCCAGCAGCGTAGGCAGGGTTGAGACCCAGTACTTC
TRBV10-3,TRBJ1-2,-,TRBD1,CAISLDRDDYTF,TGTGCCATCAGCCTGGACAGGGATGACTACACCTTC
TRBV27,TRBJ2-7,-,TRBD1,CASRLTRDSNYEQYF,TGTGCCAGCAGACTTACCCGGGACAGTAACTACGAGCAGTACTTC
TRBV5-4,TRBJ2-1,once,-,CASSSSPGSANEQFF,TGTGCCAGCAGCTCCAGTCCCGGATCAGCCAATGAGCAGTTCTTC
TRBV6-5,TRBJ1-5,-,-,CASSTHYQVPQHF,TGTGCCAGCAGTACCCACTATCAGGTTCCCCAGCATTTT
TRBV27,TRBJ1-3,-,-,CASSLLGGTGNTIYF,TGTGCCAGCAGCCTCCTGGGTGGAACTGGAAACACCATATATTTT
TRBV5-4,TRBJ1-5,once,TRBD1,CASSLAGTGDQPQHF,TGTGCCAGCAGCTTGGCGGGTACAGGGGATCAGCCCCAGCATTTT
TRBV11-1,TRBJ2-3,-,-,CASSLAGGLSDTQYF,TGTGCCAGCAGCTTAGCGGGGGGTCTTTCAGATACGCAGTATTTT
TRBV18,TRBJ1-3,-,-,CASSPTGFYQRNTIYF,TGTGCCAGCTCACCCACAGGATTTTACCAACGTAACACCATATATTTT
TRBV10-3,TRBJ1-5,-,-,CASQSGLESNQPQHF,TGTGCCTCCCAATCGGGCCTTGAGAGCAATCAGCCCCAGCATTTT
TRBV5-5,TRBJ1-4,few,-,CASSLDGWFTTNEKLFF,TGTGCCAGCAGCTTGGACGGTTGGTTTACAACTAATGAAAAACTGTTTTTT
TRBV5-1,TRBJ2-7,-,-,CASSQGNPYEQYF,TGCGCCAGCAGCCAAGGTAACCCCTACGAGCAGTACTTC
TRBV10-3,TRBJ2-7,-,TRBD2,CAISDAIAGVDYEQYF,TGTGCCATCAGTGACGCCATAGCGGGAGTAGACTACGAGCAGTACTTC
TRBV9,TRBJ1-5,-,-,CASSDGDGQPQHF,TGTGCCAGCAGCGACGGGGACGGCCAGCCCCAGCATTTT
TRBV6-1,TRBJ1-2,-,-,CASSEGDGANYGYTF,TGTGCCAGCAGTGAAGGAGACGGAGCTAACTATGGCTACACCTTC
TRBV21-1,TRBJ2-3,-,-,CATILPSGSTDTQYF,TGTGCCACCATTTTACCGAGCGGGAGTACAGATACGCAGTATTTT
TRBV5-1,TRBJ2-2,-,-,CASSLAGVNTGELFF,TGCGCCAGCAGCTTGGCGGGAGTGAACACCGGGGAGCTGTTTTTT
TRBV6-5,TRBJ1-3,-,-,CASEIPSGNTIYF,TGTGCCAGCGAAATCCCTTCAGGAAACACCATATATTTT
TRBV3-1/TRBV3-2,TRBJ2-2,-,-,CASSQDQGLHTGELFF,TGTGCCAGCAGCCAAGACCAAGGGCTTCACACCGGGGAGCTGTTTTTT
TRBV6-5,TRBJ2-7,-,-,CASKEEGPPYEQYF,TGTGCCAGCAAGGAAGAGGGGCCCCCCTACGAGCAGTACTTC
TRBV10-3,TRBJ2-5,-,TRBD2,CAISGVGAGGPDGETQYF,TGTGCCATCAGTGGGGTCGGAGCGGGAGGGCCAGATGGAGAGACCCAGTACTTC
TRBV9,TRBJ1-1,medium-sized,-,CASSPTDKFIEAFF,TGTGCCAGCAGCCCGACCGACAAGTTTATTGAAGCTTTCTTT
TRBV5-1,TRBJ1-2,-,TRBD1,CASSPAGTGPYGYTF,TGCGCCAGCAGCCCCGCCGGGACAGGGCCCTATGGCTACACCTTC
TRBV16,TRBJ2-7,-,-,CASSQSAGSYEQYF,TGTGCCAGCAGCCAGTCTGCAGGATCCTACGAGCAGTACTTC
TRBV11-2,TRBJ1-4,-,TRBD1,CASSPTGGVEKLFF,TGTGCCAGCAGCCCTACAGGGGGCGTTGAAAAACTGTTTTTT
TRBV7-9,TRBJ1-5,many,TRBD1,CASSLSPGQDSNQPQHF,TGTGCCAGCAGCTTAAGTCCCGGACAGGACAGCAATCAGCCCCAGCATTTT
TRBV7-2,TRBJ1-3,-,-,CASSSTGPGPGNTIYF,TGTGCCAGCAGCTCGACGGGTCCCGGGCCTGGAAACACCATATATTTT
TRBV3-1/TRBV3-2,TRBJ2-7,-,-,CASSQGGVEQYF,TGTGCCAGCAGCCAAGGAGGGGTCGAGCAGTACTTC
TRBV5-1,TRBJ2-2,-,TRBD2,CASRSLAGGNTGELFF,TGCGCCAGCAGGTCCCTAGCGGGTGGAAACACCGGGGAGCTGTTTTTT
TRBV27,TRBJ2-2,-,-,CASRLLGLAGELFF,TGTGCCAGCAGACTCCTAGGTTTGGCCGGGGAGCTGTTTTTT
TRBV9,TRBJ1-5,-,-,CASSVTAGGQPQHF,TGTGCCAGCAGCGTAACGGCCGGGGGCCAGCCCCAGCATTTT
TRBV2,TRBJ1-4,-,-,CASSVGWNEKLFF,TGTGCCAGCAGTGTCGGCTGGAATGAAAAACTGTTTTTT
TRBV15,TRBJ2-7,-,-,CATSRDITAVDF,TGTGCCACCAGCAGAGATATTACAGCGGTGGACTTC
TRBV2,TRBJ1-5,-,-,CASRAGLSNQPQHF,TGTGCCAGCAGGGCGGGTCTTAGCAATCAGCCCCAGCATTTT
TRBV7-6,TRBJ2-5,-,-,CASSPRWNQETQYF,TGTGCCAGCAGCCCACGATGGAACCAAGAGACCCAGTACTTC
TRBV2,TRBJ1-3,-,-,CASSDTAASGNTIYF,TGTGCCAGCAGTGACACAGCTGCCTCTGGAAACACCATATATTTT
TRBV7-9,TRBJ1-1,-,TRBD1,CASSSRDRGPAEAFF,TGTGCCAGCAGCTCCCGGGACAGGGGGCCTGCTGAAGCTTTCTTT
TRBV15,TRBJ2-7,-,-,CATSRDLAYEQYF,TGTGCCACCAGCAGAGACCTAGCGTACGAGCAGTACTTC
TRBV4-3,TRBJ2-7,once,TRBD1,CASSTNTGQGADEQYF,TGCGCCAGCAGCACTAACACGGGACAGGGGGCGGACGAGCAGTACTTC
TRBV4-2,TRBJ1-1,-,-,CASSQDPGANTEAFF,TGTGCCAGCAGCCAAGACCCAGGGGCGAACACTGAAGCTTTCTTT